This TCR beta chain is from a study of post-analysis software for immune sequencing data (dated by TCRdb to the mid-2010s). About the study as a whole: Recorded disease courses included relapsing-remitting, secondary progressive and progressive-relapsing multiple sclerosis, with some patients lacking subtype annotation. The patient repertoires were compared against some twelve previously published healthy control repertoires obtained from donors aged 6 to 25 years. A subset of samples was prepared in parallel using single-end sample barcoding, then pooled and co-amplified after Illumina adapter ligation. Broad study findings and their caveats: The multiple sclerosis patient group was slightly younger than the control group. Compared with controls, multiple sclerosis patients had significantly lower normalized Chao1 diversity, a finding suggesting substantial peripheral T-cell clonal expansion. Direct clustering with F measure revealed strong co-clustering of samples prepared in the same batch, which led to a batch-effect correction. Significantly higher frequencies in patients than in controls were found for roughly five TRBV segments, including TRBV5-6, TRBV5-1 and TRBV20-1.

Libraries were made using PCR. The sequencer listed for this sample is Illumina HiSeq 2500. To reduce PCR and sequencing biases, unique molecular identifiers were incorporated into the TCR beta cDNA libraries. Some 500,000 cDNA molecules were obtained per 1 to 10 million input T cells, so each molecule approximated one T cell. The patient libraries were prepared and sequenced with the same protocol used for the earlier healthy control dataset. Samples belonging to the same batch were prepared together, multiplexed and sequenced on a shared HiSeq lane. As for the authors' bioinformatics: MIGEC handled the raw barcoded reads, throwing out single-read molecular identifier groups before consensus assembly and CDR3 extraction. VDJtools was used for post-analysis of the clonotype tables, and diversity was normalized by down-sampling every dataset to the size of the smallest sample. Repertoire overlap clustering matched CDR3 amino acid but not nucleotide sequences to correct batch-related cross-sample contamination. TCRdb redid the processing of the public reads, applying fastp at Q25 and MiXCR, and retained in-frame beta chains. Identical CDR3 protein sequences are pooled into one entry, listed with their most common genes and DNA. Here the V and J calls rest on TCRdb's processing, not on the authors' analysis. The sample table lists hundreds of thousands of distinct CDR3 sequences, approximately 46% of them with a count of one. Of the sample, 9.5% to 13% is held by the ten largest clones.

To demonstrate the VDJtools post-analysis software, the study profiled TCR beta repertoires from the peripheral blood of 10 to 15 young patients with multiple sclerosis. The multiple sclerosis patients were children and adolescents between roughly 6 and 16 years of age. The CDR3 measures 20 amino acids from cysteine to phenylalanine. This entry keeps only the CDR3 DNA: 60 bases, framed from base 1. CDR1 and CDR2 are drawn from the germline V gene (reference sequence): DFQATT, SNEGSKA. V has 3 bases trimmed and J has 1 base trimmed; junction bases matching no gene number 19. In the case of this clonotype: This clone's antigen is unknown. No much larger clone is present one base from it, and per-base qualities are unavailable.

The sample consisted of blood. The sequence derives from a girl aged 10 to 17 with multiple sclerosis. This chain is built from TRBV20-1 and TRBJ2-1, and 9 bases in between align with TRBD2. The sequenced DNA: TGCAGTGCTAGGGACATAGCGGGAGTTCGGTCGGGGGCTTCCTACAATGAGCAGTTCTTC. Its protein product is CSARDIAGVRSGASYNEQFF.